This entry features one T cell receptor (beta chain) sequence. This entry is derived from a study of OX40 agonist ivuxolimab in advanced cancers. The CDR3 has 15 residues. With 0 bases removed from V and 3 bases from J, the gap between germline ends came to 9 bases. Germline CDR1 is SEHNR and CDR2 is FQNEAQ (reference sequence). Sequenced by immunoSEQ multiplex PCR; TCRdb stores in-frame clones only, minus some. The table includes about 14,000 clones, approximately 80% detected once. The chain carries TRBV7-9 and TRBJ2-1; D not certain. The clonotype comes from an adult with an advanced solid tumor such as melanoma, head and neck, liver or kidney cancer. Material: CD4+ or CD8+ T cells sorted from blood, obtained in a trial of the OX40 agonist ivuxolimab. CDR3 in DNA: TGTGCCAGCAGCTTAGCCTCCCCGGTCTACAATGAGCAGTTCTTC. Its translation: CASSLASPVYNEQFF. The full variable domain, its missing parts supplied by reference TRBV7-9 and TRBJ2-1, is DTGVSQNPRHKITKRGQNVTFRCDPISEHNRLYWYRQTLGQGPEFLTYFQNEAQLEKSRLLSDRFSAERPKGSFSTLEIQRTEQGDSAMYLCASSLASPVYNEQFFGPGTRLTVL.